These 15 T cell receptor beta chains were sequenced from one sample in a study of cytomegalovirus exposure and HLA in healthy donors. A multiplex PCR was run with 60 Vbeta primers and 13 Jbeta primers. Produced via immunoSEQ multiplex PCR; TCRdb's table is partial and in-frame only. The repertoire holds fewer than 150,000 clones, with about four fifths as singletons. The sequencing sample was made of PBMCs. The receptors were sampled from a man aged 25-40 years in good health and CMV-seronegative.

The table lists this clone with a few counts. At the DNA level, this CDR3 is encoded by other sequences in the same sample as well. V usage is TRBV2 and J usage is TRBJ2-5, with D possibly matching TRBD2 (7 bases). V gave up 4 bases and J gave up 2 bases, with 11 bases separating them. The V gene's germline CDR1 is SNHLY and CDR2 FYNNEI. The CDR3 sequence is 14 residues long. The CDR3 DNA follows: TGTGCCAGCAGTGGGGGGGGCGGACAAGAGACCCAGTACTTC. Translated, it gives CASSGGGGQETQYF.

The chain couples TRBV11-2 to TRBJ1-3; D is unresolved. Germline CDR1 is SGHAT and CDR2 is FQNNGV. The germline V and J ends were trimmed by 3 bases and 0 bases, with 9 bases remaining between them. The CDR3 totals 15 residues. This CDR3 reads CASSFGISSGNTIYF. DNA for the CDR3: TGTGCCAGCAGCTTCGGTATAAGCTCTGGAAACACCATATATTTT.

The gene calls are TRBV28 and TRBJ1-5, with D possibly matching TRBD1 (5 bases). CDR1 is MDHEN and CDR2 is SYDVKM in the germline V gene. This CDR3 is 15 amino acids long. Trimming took 6 bases from V and 0 from J, leaving 12 bases between them. For the CDR3, the DNA is TGTGCCAGCAGCCCCCGACAGACTAGCAATCAGCCCCAGCATTTT. It translates to CASSPRQTSNQPQHF.

This clone was seen more than once but under ten times. The rearrangement links TRBV19 to TRBJ2-4; D perhaps matches TRBD1 (5 bases). CDR3 length: 14 residues. Germline loops: CDR1 LNHDA, CDR2 SQIVND (reference sequence). The V and J ends lost 4 bases and 6 bases respectively, with 13 bases between them. Here the CDR3 DNA reads TGTGCCAGTAGTAGGCAGGGTCTTGGAAACATTCAGTACTTC. Its translation is CASSRQGLGNIQYF.

The V gene is TRBV7-2, the J gene TRBJ2-3; TRBD2 matches 7 bases. V lost 7 bases, J lost 6 bases, and 10 bases stayed unmatched. The CDR3 has 14 residues. Germline values: CDR1 SGHTA, CDR2 FQGNSA. CDR3 in DNA: TGTGCCAGCATCCGTGGCGGGGGTGCGGATACGCAGTATTTT. Residues: CASIRGGGADTQYF.

The chain uses TRBV28 and TRBJ2-5; 7 bases are a match to TRBD2. CDR1 is MDHEN and CDR2 is SYDVKM in the germline V gene. V dropped 9 bases and J dropped 3; count of bases not matched to a gene: 4. There are 12 residues in the CDR3. The CDR3 spells CARGRGEETQYF. For the CDR3, the DNA is TGTGCCAGGGGCCGGGGGGAAGAGACCCAGTACTTC.

This clone was recorded a few times. The V call is TRBV4-3, the J call TRBJ2-1; 8 positions match TRBD2. J was trimmed by 4 bases and V by 4 bases; bases with no gene match: 9. CDR1 is LGHNA, CDR2 YSLEER, per germline. The CDR3 is made up of 16 amino acids. The CDR3 loop reads CASSRNKGLGYNEQFF. CDR3 sequence (DNA): TGCGCCAGCAGCCGAAATAAGGGACTAGGATACAATGAGCAGTTCTTC.

The J gene is TRBJ2-1, the V gene TRBV6-5, with TRBD2 matching over 8 bases. The CDR3 covers 14 residues. J gave up 5 bases and V 4 bases, and 4 bases lay outside the gene matches. Per germline, CDR1 MNHEY and CDR2 SVGAGI. The CDR3: CASSSTSGHNEQFF. The CDR3 coding sequence is TGTGCCAGCAGTTCTACTAGCGGTCACAATGAGCAGTTCTTC.

The chain is built from TRBV5-1 and TRBJ2-5; 7 positions agree with TRBD2. This CDR3 is built from 14 residues. Germline-derived CDR1 and CDR2 are SGHRS and YFSETQ. Germline trimming cut 4 bases from V and 1 base from J; bases unmatched to any gene: 4. CDR3 coding DNA: TGCGCCAGCAGCGTTACTAGCGCCCAAGAGACCCAGTACTTC. Translated: CASSVTSAQETQYF.

This clone was observed a few times. The chain recombines TRBV9 with TRBJ1-3, with 12 bases fitting TRBD1. Germline loops: CDR1 SGDLS, CDR2 YYNGEE. V gave up 0 bases and J gave up 3 bases; unmatched junction bases: 4. The CDR3 is made up of 17 amino acids. The CDR3 here is CASSVDRDRGLGNTIYF. CDR3 coding DNA: TGTGCCAGCAGCGTAGATCGGGACAGGGGGCTTGGAAACACCATATATTTT.

This clone was recorded a few times. This rearrangement joins TRBV6-1 to TRBJ2-5; TRBD2 aligns across 12 bases. The V gene end was trimmed by 2 bases and the J gene end by 9 bases; junction bases not matched to a gene: 4. The CDR3 length is 14 residues. Per germline, CDR1 MNHNS and CDR2 SASEGT. CDR3 region: CASSELTSGGAQYF. In DNA, the CDR3 is TGTGCCAGCAGTGAACTGACTAGCGGGGGAGCCCAGTACTTC.

The chain joins TRBV7-2 to TRBJ1-2, with D unresolved. This CDR3 has 13 residues. Germline V gene data show CDR1 as SGHTA and CDR2 as FQGNSA. V was shortened by 7 bases and J by 2 bases, with 11 bases between the two germline ends. For the CDR3, the DNA is TGTGCCAGCACGCTATCACTGAACTATGGCTACACCTTC. Translated, it gives CASTLSLNYGYTF.

V is TRBV7-9 and J is TRBJ2-7, with D unresolved. Germline CDR1 and CDR2: SEHNR and FQNEAQ (reference sequence). The CDR3 is 14 amino acids. V dropped 1 base and J dropped 1 base, with 8 bases sitting between them. The CDR3 nucleotides are TGTGCCAGCAGCTTAGATCCCTTGTCCTACGAGCAGTACTTC. Its protein product is CASSLDPLSYEQYF.

This clone occurred a few times. This chain joins TRBV29-1 and TRBJ2-5; 11 bases map to TRBD2. The J call may not be correct, given that the DNA end is closer to TRBJ2-7. The CDR3 contains 14 residues. Germline loops: CDR1 SQVTM, CDR2 ANQGSEA. The CDR3: CSVEPLAGGYEQYF. DNA of the CDR3: TGCAGCGTTGAACCGCTAGCGGGAGGCTACGAGCAGTACTTC.

This clone was found a few times. The chain recombines TRBV30 with TRBJ2-5, with a weak D call TRBD1 (5 bases). V lost 0 bases and J lost 5, with 7 bases in between. The CDR3 runs to 12 residues. The V gene's germline CDR1 is GTSNPN and CDR2 SVGIG (reference sequence). The CDR3 sequence is CAWSVGLETQYF. CDR3 nucleotides: TGTGCCTGGAGTGTGGGGCTGGAGACCCAGTACTTC. Supplemented by reference TRBV30 and TRBJ2-5, the full variable domain reads SQTIHQWPATLVQPVGSPLSLECTVEGTSNPNLYWYRQAAGRGLQLLFYSVGIGQISSEVPQNLSASRPQDRQFILSSKKLLLSDSGFYLCAWSVGLETQYFGPGTRLLVL.